One sample yielded the 14 T cell receptor beta chains listed below, sequenced in a study of molecular identifiers for immune sequencing clone quantification. TCRdb re-called the PCR reads through MiXCR, storing one row per CDR3 protein. The repertoire has around 480,000 distinct CDR3 sequences, 20% to 25% of them found once; the top ten carry 0.84%. The sequenced sample was naive CD8+ T cells from blood, with Jurkat cell RNA spiked in. Stated subset: FACS-sorted CD8+CD4-CCR7+CD45RA+ naive T cells. The source is a human donor in good health. Some libraries in this study had Jurkat cell RNA spiked in.

Note on this clonotype: This may be a read error, as it is one base from a much larger clone. The chain recombines TRBV3-1 with TRBJ2-7; D may correspond to TRBD1 or TRBD2 (5 bases each). With 3 bases removed from V and 5 bases from J, the gap between germline ends came to 14 bases. The CDR3 runs to 14 residues. In germline, CDR1 is LGHDT, CDR2 YNNKEL (reference sequence). The CDR3 region has the DNA TGTGCCAGCAGCCACGGGGCAGATTACAACGAGCAGTACTTC. Translated: CASSHGADYNEQYF.

A word on this clonotype: One junction end does not reproduce the germline sequence, and a read error may be involved. The chain couples TRBV28 to TRBJ1-6; tentative D call: TRBD1 (6 bases). The germline gives CDR1 MDHEN, CDR2 SYDVKM. The CDR3 consists of 16 residues. CDR3 sequence: CANSTRAIQGRSPLHF. The CDR3 region has the DNA TGTGCCAACAGTACAAGGGCCATACAGGGCCGGTCACCCCTCCACTTT.

This chain uses TRBV6-2 or TRBV6-3 with TRBJ2-7; D is unclear. The germline V gene encodes CDR1 MNHEY and CDR2 SVGEGT. V gave up 4 bases and J gave up 5 bases, with 12 bases separating them. The CDR3 consists of 13 residues. The CDR3 reads CASSLPGNNEQYF. CDR3 nucleotides: TGTGCCAGCAGTTTACCTGGGAACAACGAGCAGTACTTC.

For the CDR3, the DNA is TGTGCTAGTGGTTCCCTCGGGAGGGGAAGCACAGATACGCAGTATTTT. Translation: CASGSLGRGSTDTQYF. The chain recombines TRBV12-5 with TRBJ2-3; 8 bases are a match to TRBD2. Germline V gene data show CDR1 as LGHNT and CDR2 as FRNRAP. J was trimmed by 0 bases and V by 4 bases; bases with no gene match: 6. This CDR3 has 16 amino acids.

This clonotype was recorded at least ten times. V gene TRBV29-1 combines with J gene TRBJ2-2; D not resolved. The CDR3 extends over 12 amino acids. CDR1 and CDR2 (germline): SQVTM, ANQGSEA. The V end was cut by 4 bases, the J end by 3 bases, with 6 bases between. Written as DNA, the CDR3 is TGCAGCGTTGTTAGGGACACCGGGGAGCTGTTTTTT. Translating gives CSVVRDTGELFF.

This clonotype was counted many times. As DNA, the CDR3 is TGCGCCAGCAGCCAGGACGGATCGCGGGGGCGTTCCTCCTACGAGCAGTACTTC. Translation: CASSQDGSRGRSSYEQYF. The rearrangement uses TRBV4-3 and TRBJ2-7; TRBD2 might be the D (7 bases). Germline CDR1 LGHNA, CDR2 YSLEER. The germline V and J ends were trimmed by 3 bases and 0 bases, with 21 bases remaining between them. The CDR3 has 18 amino acids.

The chain employs TRBV30 and TRBJ2-2, with unresolved D. CDR1 and CDR2 (germline): GTSNPN, SVGIG (reference sequence). V lost 2 bases and J 0 bases, leaving 7 bases between the germline ends. This CDR3 has 14 amino acids. The CDR3 loop reads CAWSWGSNTGELFF. CDR3 DNA: TGTGCCTGGAGTTGGGGATCGAACACCGGGGAGCTGTTTTTT.

This clonotype was counted a few times. V usage is TRBV12-3 or TRBV12-4 and J usage is TRBJ2-5, with D perhaps matching TRBD2 (5 bases). The ends were cut back, 6 bases at V and 5 bases at J, with 10 bases in the middle. This CDR3 is 12 amino acids long. The CDR3 coding sequence is TGTGCCAGCAGGGAGGAGGTGGAGACCCAGTACTTC. Its translation: CASREEVETQYF.

In this sample, this clonotype turned up once. A read error may explain this, as a much larger clone is one base away. The CDR3 end shows no conserved phenylalanine or tryptophan, and so a read error is likely. The rearrangement uses TRBV7-8 and TRBJ1-6; D is undetermined. CDR3 length: 13 amino acids. Trimming took off 1 base at V and 7 bases at J, with 5 bases between the two ends. CDR1 and CDR2 from the germline V gene are SGHVS and FQNEAQ. Here the CDR3 reads CASSLDWNSPLHL. The CDR3 DNA is TGTGCCAGCAGCTTAGACTGGAATTCACCCCTCCACCTT.

The sample holds a few counts of this clonotype. The V and J genes are TRBV6-2 or TRBV6-3 and TRBJ2-5; 7 nucleotides align to TRBD1. The V segment lost 2 bases and the J segment 4 bases; nucleotides outside the gene matches: 7. Looked up from germline, CDR1 is MNHEY and CDR2 is SVGEGT. The CDR3 has 15 amino acids. CDR3 DNA sequence: TGTGCCAGCAGTTACCATCGGGACAGCCTAGAGACCCAGTACTTC. Translation gives CASSYHRDSLETQYF.

The chain employs TRBV4-1 and TRBJ2-5; 7 positions match TRBD1. Trimming took 3 bases from V and 7 from J; bases not matched to a gene: 8. The CDR3 sequence is 14 residues long. CDR1 and CDR2 (germline): MGHRA, YSYEKL. CDR3 sequence: CASSQGTAPGTQYF. The CDR3 nucleotides read TGCGCCAGCAGCCAGGGGACAGCCCCTGGGACCCAGTACTTC.

This clonotype has at least ten counts. The chain combines TRBV7-8 with TRBJ2-1; D may be TRBD1 (6 bases). The V gene lost 1 base and the J gene lost 7 bases, with 11 bases spanning the gap. This CDR3 spans 14 amino acids. Germline assignment: CDR1 SGHVS and CDR2 FQNEAQ. Written as DNA, the CDR3 is TGTGCCAGCAGCTTAGGAGTTAGGGGGAATGAGCAGTTCTTC. Translation: CASSLGVRGNEQFF. Based on the CDR3 plus reference TRBV7-8 and TRBJ2-1, the full variable domain is GAGVSQSPRYKVAKRGQDVALRCDPISGHVSLFWYQQALGQGPEFLTYFQNEAQLDKSGLPSDRFFAERPEGSVSTLKIQRTQQEDSAVYLCASSLGVRGNEQFFGPGTRLTVL.

This clonotype showed up many times. The chain has TRBV4-3 and TRBJ2-3; D could derive from TRBD1 or TRBD2 (5 bases each). The V gene's germline CDR1 is LGHNA and CDR2 YSLEER. Trimming took off 0 bases at V and 1 base at J, with 17 bases between the two ends. The CDR3 loop spans 18 amino acids. This CDR3 is CASSQDVETVGGTDTQYF. The CDR3 coding sequence is TGCGCCAGCAGCCAAGATGTCGAGACAGTCGGGGGCACAGATACGCAGTATTTT.

In regard to this clonotype: This may be a read error: a much more frequent sequence differs by one nucleotide. This chain links TRBV6-6 with TRBJ2-7; no reliable D call. The V gene's germline CDR1 is MNHNY and CDR2 SVGAGI (reference sequence). This CDR3 region has 12 residues. CDR3 sequence: CTSSYGPQEQYF. The CDR3 bases are TGTACCAGCAGTTACGGTCCTCAGGAGCAGTACTTC.